The present T cell receptor beta chain was sequenced within a study of naive and memory T cell subsets. Ligated cDNA underwent four rounds of PCR with nested alpha and beta constant region primers and SP2. Alpha and beta constant region primers primed reverse transcription for blood and skin samples. From the 5' RACE reads, TCRdb called clonotypes with MiXCR, one entry per CDR3 protein. The sample holds about 60,000 distinct CDR3 sequences, less than 10% seen once. This clonotype was seen repeatedly, ten times or more. The CDR3 has 12 amino acids. Trimming took off 3 bases at V and 2 bases at J, with 5 bases between the two ends. Looked up from germline, CDR1 is LGHNA and CDR2 is YNFKEQ. TCR cDNA received a 3' ligated oligonucleotide that carried a UMI. RNA was extracted from over 2 ml of whole blood of healthy adults.

This receptor was taken from a female donor in good health. The chain links TRBV4-2 to TRBJ2-7; D not resolved. CDR3 sequence: CASSQGTYEQYF. CDR3 bases: TGTGCCAGCAGCCAGGGCACCTACGAGCAGTACTTC.